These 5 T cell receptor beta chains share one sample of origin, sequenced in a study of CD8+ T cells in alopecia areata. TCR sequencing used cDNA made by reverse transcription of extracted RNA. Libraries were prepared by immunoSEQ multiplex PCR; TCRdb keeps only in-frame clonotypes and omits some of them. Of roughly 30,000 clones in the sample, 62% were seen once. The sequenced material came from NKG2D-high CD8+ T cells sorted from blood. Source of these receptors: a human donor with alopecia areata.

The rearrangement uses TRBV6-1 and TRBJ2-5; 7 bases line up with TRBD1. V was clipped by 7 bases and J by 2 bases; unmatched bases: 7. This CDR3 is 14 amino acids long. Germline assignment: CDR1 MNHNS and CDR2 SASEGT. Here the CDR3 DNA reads TGTGCCAGCACACCCGACAGGGTACAAGAGACCCAGTACTTC. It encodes CASTPDRVQETQYF.

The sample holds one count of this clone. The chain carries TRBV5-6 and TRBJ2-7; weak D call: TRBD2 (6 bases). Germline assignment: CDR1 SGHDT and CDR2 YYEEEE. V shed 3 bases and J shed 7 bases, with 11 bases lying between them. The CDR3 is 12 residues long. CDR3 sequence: CASSWDSGEQYF. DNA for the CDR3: TGTGCCAGCAGCTGGGACTCTGGGGAGCAGTACTTC. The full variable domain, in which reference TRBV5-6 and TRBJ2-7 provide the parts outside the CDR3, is DAGVTQSPTHLIKTRGQQVTLRCSPKSGHDTVSWYQQALGQGPQFIFQYYEEEERQRGNFPDRFSGHQFPNYSSELNVNALLLGDSALYLCASSWDSGEQYFGPGTRLTVT.

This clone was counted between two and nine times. The CDR3 is CASSTLAGGPSYNEQFF. CDR3 coding DNA: TGTGCCAGCAGCACCCTAGCGGGAGGGCCCTCCTACAATGAGCAGTTCTTC. The rearrangement uses TRBV27 and TRBJ2-1; 12 bases agree with TRBD2. Per the germline V gene, CDR1 is MNHEY and CDR2 is SMNVEV (reference sequence). This CDR3 region has 17 residues. V dropped 6 bases and J dropped 0; count of bases not matched to a gene: 6.

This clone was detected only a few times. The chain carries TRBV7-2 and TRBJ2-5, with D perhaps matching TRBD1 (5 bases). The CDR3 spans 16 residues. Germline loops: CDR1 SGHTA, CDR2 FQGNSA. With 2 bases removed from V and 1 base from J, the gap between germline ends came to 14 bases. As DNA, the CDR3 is TGTGCCAGCAGCTTACCCCAACAAGACAGCCAAGAGACCCAGTACTTC. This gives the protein CASSLPQQDSQETQYF.

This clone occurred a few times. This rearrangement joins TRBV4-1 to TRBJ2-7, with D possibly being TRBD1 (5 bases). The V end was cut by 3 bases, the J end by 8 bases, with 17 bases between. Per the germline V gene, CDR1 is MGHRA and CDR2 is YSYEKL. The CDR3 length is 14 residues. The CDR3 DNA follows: TGCGCCAGCAGCCAGACGGACACACGAGGAAAGCAGTACTTC. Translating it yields CASSQTDTRGKQYF.